These 11 T cell receptor beta chains were sequenced from one sample in a study of CD8 T cells in Susac syndrome (dated by TCRdb to between 2018 and 2020). Library prep was done by the immunoSEQ multiplex PCR assay. RNA was extracted with the RNeasy kit and roughly 0.45 to 1 ug was reverse transcribed using random hexamers. TCRdb passed the public sequencing reads through fastp at Q25 and MiXCR, retaining productive beta sequences. One record per CDR3 amino acid sequence lists the most common genes and DNA. For this sample the table gives about 120,000 distinct CDR3 sequences, of which about 94% were detected only once. Together, the top ten hold about 0.27% of the sample. The sequenced sample consisted of CD8+ T cells from PBMCs. The receptors were sampled from a human donor with Susac syndrome.

This clonotype has only one observation. The CDR3 protein is CASAGQSYEQYF. As DNA, the CDR3 is TGTGCCAGCGCAGGACAGTCATACGAGCAGTACTTC. V and J are TRBV2 and TRBJ2-7; tentative D call: TRBD1 (6 bases). Germline CDR1 and CDR2: SNHLY and FYNNEI. Trimming took 8 bases from V and 4 from J, leaving 12 bases between them. This CDR3 is built from 12 residues.

The CDR3 nucleotides read TGCGCCAGCAGCCAAGATTACAACTTAGTGAGCAATCAGCCCCAGCATTTT. Encoded protein: CASSQDYNLVSNQPQHF. This chain joins TRBV4-1 and TRBJ1-5; D is undetermined. CDR1 MGHRA and CDR2 YSYEKL come from the germline V gene. The length of the CDR3 is 17 residues. Trimming removed 0 bases from V and 1 base from J, with 13 bases in between.

The chain carries TRBV6-1 and TRBJ2-1; D perhaps matches TRBD2 (5 bases). Germline V CDR1 and CDR2: MNHNS, SASEGT. The CDR3 consists of 17 residues. V was shortened by 4 bases and J by 9 bases, with 25 bases between the two germline ends. The CDR3 region has the DNA TGTGCCAGCAGTGGCTCCGTTGGACTCCTTGCCCGGGGTGAGCAGTTCTTC. Translating it yields CASSGSVGLLARGEQFF.

The chain combines TRBV20-1 with TRBJ2-1, with D possibly TRBD2 on 6 matching bases. Germline lookup yields CDR1 DFQATT and CDR2 SNEGSKA (reference sequence). The CDR3 is 14 residues long. V was clipped by 0 bases and J by 5 bases, with 11 bases between them. CDR3 amino acids: CSARDPGVDNEQFF. The CDR3 DNA reads as TGCAGTGCTAGAGATCCGGGGGTGGACAATGAGCAGTTCTTC.

This clonotype occurred once. CDR3 DNA sequence: TGCAGTGCTAGGGACTTACAGGGGACGACGAACACTGAAGCTTTCTTT. Translating it yields CSARDLQGTTNTEAFF. The chain combines TRBV20-1 with TRBJ1-1; the match to TRBD1 covers 7 bases. Unmatched junction bases numbered 11, after V lost 3 bases and J lost 1 base. This CDR3 region has 16 residues. CDR1 DFQATT and CDR2 SNEGSKA come from the germline V gene (reference sequence).

The chain combines TRBV7-9 with TRBJ2-1; D might be TRBD2 (6 bases). The V end lost 10 bases, the J end lost 7 bases, and 20 bases lay between the germline ends. Germline V lookup: CDR1 SEHNR, CDR2 FQNEAQ (reference sequence). The CDR3 is 14 residues long. The CDR3 reads CATAAGRGTNEQFF. In DNA form, the CDR3 reads TGTGCCACCGCCGCAGGGCGGGGAACGAATGAGCAGTTCTTC.

This rearrangement joins TRBV5-4 to TRBJ2-3, with 9 nucleotides matching TRBD2. V was pared by 0 bases and J by 2 bases, with 4 bases of the junction left unmatched. The CDR3 is made up of 16 amino acids. Germline V CDR1 and CDR2: SGHNT, YYREEE (reference sequence). In DNA, the CDR3 is TGTGCCAGCAGCTTGGGGCTAGCGGGGTACACAGATACGCAGTATTTT. Encoded protein: CASSLGLAGYTDTQYF.

The chain couples TRBV20-1 to TRBJ1-5; D call uncertain. CDR1 and CDR2 (germline): DFQATT, SNEGSKA (reference sequence). This CDR3 is 16 amino acids long. The ends were cut back, 6 bases at V and 0 bases at J, with 18 bases in the middle. The CDR3 is CSARRGPSGSNQPQHF. The CDR3 DNA sequence: TGCAGTGCGAGACGAGGGCCCTCGGGTAGCAATCAGCCCCAGCATTTT.

The rearrangement joins TRBV27 to TRBJ2-3; D call uncertain. The germline V gene has CDR1 MNHEY and CDR2 SMNVEV (reference sequence). The V and J ends lost 2 bases and 0 bases respectively, with 15 bases between them. The CDR3 is 17 amino acids. CDR3: CASSLISWGISTDTQYF. The CDR3 DNA reads as TGTGCCAGCAGTTTAATCTCTTGGGGAATAAGCACAGATACGCAGTATTTT.

Concerning this clonotype itself: An end of the junction differs from the germline gene, which may be a read error. V is TRBV5-6 and J is TRBJ1-2; D is undetermined. CDR1 is SGHDT and CDR2 is YYEEEE in the germline V gene. CDR3 length: 14 residues. CDR3 sequence reads: CASRLGQTNYGYTF. In nucleotides, the CDR3 is TGTGCCAGCAGGTTGGGTCAAACTAACTATGGCTACACCTTC.

The V call is TRBV6-5, the J call TRBJ2-1; D unclear. Germline CDR1 and CDR2: MNHEY and SVGAGI. Trimming shortened V by 6 bases and J by 5 bases, and 14 bases separated the two germline ends. The CDR3 sequence is 14 residues long. The CDR3 DNA sequence: TGTGCCAGCAGAAAGACCGGACGAAACAATGAGCAGTTCTTC. Protein product: CASRKTGRNNEQFF.